This T cell receptor (beta chain) was captured in a study of T cell responses to AZD1222 COVID-19 vaccine. About the study: Analyses pooled second doses at about 4 or about 12 weeks.

Study results and caveats: Only a handful of AZD1222 recipients, more than 5 in all, had baseline seropositivity. Samples come after the peak T cell response, not at day 14. An increase in Spike-specific TCR breadth and depth was observed after two AZD1222 doses.

Measured with immunoSEQ multiplex PCR; TCRdb has only the in-frame clones, and not every one. The table lists around 250,000 clones, 85% to 95% of them singletons. About this clone itself: Its specificity is unknown.

The receptor comes from an adult in good health. This material consisted of peripheral blood, taken on day 0 of AZD1222 vaccination.

The CDR3 protein is CASSQNKEQYF. The CDR3 coding sequence is TGTGCCAGCAGCCAGAACAAAGAGCAGTACTTC. The chain is built from TRBV3-1 (or the pseudogene TRBV3-2) and TRBJ2-7; D is ambiguous. The CDR3 extends over 11 amino acids. V lost 3 bases, J lost 7 bases, and 7 bases lay in between. Germline lookup yields CDR1 LGHDT and CDR2 YNNKEL (reference sequence).